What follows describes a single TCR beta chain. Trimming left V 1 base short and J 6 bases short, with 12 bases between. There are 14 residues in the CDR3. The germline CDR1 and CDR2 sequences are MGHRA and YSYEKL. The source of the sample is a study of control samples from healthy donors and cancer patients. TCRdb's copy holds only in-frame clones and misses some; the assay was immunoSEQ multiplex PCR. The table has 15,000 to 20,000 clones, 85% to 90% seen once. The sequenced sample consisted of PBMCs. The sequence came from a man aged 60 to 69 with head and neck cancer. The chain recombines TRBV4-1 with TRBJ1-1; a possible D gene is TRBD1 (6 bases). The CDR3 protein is CASSQGPGASEAFF. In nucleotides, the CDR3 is TGCGCCAGCAGCCAAGGGCCGGGGGCATCTGAAGCTTTCTTT.